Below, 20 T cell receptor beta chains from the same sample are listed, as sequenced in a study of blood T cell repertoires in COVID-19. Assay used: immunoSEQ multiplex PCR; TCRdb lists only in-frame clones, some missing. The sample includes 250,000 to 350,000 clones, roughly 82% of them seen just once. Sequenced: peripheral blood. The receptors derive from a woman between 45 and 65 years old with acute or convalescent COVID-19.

The CDR3 here is CASSLASTGGRRGEWSTEAFF. CDR3 DNA: TGTGCCAGCAGCTTAGCTTCGACAGGGGGAAGGAGGGGCGAATGGAGCACTGAAGCTTTCTTT. The V gene is TRBV7-2, the J gene TRBJ1-1, with TRBD1 matching over 9 bases. The CDR3 runs to 21 residues. From germline, CDR1 is SGHTA and CDR2 FQGNSA. J lost 4 bases, V lost 0 bases, and 21 bases had no gene match.

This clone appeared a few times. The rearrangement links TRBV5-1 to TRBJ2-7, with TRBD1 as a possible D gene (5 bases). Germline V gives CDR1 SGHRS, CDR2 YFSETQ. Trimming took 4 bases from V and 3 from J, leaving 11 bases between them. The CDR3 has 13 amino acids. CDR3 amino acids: CASSKDTLYEQYF. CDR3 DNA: TGCGCCAGCAGCAAGGACACCCTCTACGAGCAGTACTTC. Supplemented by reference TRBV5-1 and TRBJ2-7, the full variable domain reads KAGVTQTPRYLIKTRGQQVTLSCSPISGHRSVSWYQQTPGQGLQFLFEYFSETQRNKGNFPGRFSGRQFSNSRSEMNVSTLELGDSALYLCASSKDTLYEQYFGPGTRLTVT.

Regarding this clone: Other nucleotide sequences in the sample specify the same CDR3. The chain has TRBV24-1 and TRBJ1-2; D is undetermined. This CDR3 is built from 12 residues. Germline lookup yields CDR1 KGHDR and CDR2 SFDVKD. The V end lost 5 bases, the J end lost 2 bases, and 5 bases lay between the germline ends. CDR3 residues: CATSVGNYGYTF. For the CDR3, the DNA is TGTGCCACCAGTGTCGGGAACTATGGCTACACCTTC.

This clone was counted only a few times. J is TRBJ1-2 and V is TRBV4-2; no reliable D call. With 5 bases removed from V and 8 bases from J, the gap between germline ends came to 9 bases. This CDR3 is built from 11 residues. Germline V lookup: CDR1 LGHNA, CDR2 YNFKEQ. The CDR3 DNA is TGTGCCAGCAGCGGGCCCCGGGGCTACACCTTC. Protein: CASSGPRGYTF.

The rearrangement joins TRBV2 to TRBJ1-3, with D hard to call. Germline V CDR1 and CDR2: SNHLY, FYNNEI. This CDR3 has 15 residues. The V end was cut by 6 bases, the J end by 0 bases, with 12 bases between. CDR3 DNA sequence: TGTGCCAGCAGCCACTACCATGGCTCTGGAAACACCATATATTTT. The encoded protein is CASSHYHGSGNTIYF. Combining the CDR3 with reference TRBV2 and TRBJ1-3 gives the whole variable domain EPEVTQTPSHQVTQMGQEVILRCVPISNHLYFYWYRQILGQKVEFLVSFYNNEISEKSEIFDDQFSVERPDGSNFTLKIRSTKLEDSAMYFCASSHYHGSGNTIYFGEGSWLTVV.

CDR3 bases: TGTGCCAGCAGCTTACAGGGCTCCTATGGCTACACCTTC. This codes for CASSLQGSYGYTF. The gene calls are TRBV27 and TRBJ1-2; D possibly corresponds to TRBD1 (6 bases). V gave up 6 bases and J gave up 4 bases, with 12 bases separating them. This CDR3 comprises 13 residues. From germline, CDR1 is MNHEY and CDR2 SMNVEV (reference sequence).

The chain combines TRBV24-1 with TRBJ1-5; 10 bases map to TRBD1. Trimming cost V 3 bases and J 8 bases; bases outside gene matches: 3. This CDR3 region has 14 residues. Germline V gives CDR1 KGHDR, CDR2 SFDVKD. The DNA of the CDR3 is TGTGCCACCAGTGATCCGACAGGGGGCGAGCCCCAGCATTTT. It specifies CATSDPTGGEPQHF.

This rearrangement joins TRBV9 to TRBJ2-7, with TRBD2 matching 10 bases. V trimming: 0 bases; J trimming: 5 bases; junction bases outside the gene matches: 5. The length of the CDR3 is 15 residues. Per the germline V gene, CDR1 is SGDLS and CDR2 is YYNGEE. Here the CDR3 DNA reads TGTGCCAGCAGCGTAGAGGTAGCGGGGGGCAACGAGCAGTACTTC. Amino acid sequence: CASSVEVAGGNEQYF.

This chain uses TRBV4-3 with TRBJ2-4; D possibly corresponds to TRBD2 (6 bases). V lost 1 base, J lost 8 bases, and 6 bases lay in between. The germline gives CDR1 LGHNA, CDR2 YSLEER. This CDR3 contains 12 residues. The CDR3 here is CASSQGLDIQYF. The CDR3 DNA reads TGCGCCAGCAGCCAAGGACTAGACATTCAGTACTTC.

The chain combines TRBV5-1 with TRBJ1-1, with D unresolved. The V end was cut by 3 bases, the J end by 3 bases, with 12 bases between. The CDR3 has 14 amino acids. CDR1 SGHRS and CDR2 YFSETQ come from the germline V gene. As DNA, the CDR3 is TGCGCCAGCAGCTCGGGCCGGGAACACACTGAAGCTTTCTTT. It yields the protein CASSSGREHTEAFF.

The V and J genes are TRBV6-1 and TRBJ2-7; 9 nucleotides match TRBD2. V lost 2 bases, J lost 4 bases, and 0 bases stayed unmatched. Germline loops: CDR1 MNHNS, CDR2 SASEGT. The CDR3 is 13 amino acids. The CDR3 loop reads CASSESGRYEQYF. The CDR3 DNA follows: TGTGCCAGCAGTGAAAGCGGGAGGTACGAGCAGTACTTC.

The CDR3 loop reads CASSILAGVSEQYF. For the CDR3, the DNA is TGTGCCAGTAGTATACTAGCGGGAGTCTCCGAGCAGTACTTC. The chain is built from TRBV19 and TRBJ2-7, with TRBD2 identical over 10 bases. The CDR3 is 14 residues long. Losses at the gene ends were 2 bases for V and 6 bases for J; bases not matched to a gene: 4. The germline V gene has CDR1 LNHDA and CDR2 SQIVND (reference sequence).

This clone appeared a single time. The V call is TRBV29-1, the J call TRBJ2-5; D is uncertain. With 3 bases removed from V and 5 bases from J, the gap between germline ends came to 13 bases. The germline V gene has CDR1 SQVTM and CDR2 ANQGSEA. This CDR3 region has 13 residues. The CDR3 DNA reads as TGCAGCGTTGATACCGGGTCCGGGGAGACCCAGTACTTC. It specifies CSVDTGSGETQYF.

CDR3 nucleotide sequence: TGCGCCAGCAGCCAAGCCCCTAACCGACAGGGGGCCTATGGCTACACCTTC. This encodes CASSQAPNRQGAYGYTF. V usage is TRBV4-1 and J usage is TRBJ1-2, with TRBD1 matching 10 bases. With 1 base clipped from V and 4 bases from J, the junction kept 9 bases outside the gene matches. The CDR3 spans 17 residues. CDR1 and CDR2 from the germline V gene are MGHRA and YSYEKL.

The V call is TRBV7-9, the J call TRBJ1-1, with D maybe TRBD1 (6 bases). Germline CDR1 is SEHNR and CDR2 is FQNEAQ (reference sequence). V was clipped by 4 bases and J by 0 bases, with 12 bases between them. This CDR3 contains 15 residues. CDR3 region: CASSSQGTVNTEAFF. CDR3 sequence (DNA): TGTGCCAGCAGCTCACAGGGAACCGTGAACACTGAAGCTTTCTTT.

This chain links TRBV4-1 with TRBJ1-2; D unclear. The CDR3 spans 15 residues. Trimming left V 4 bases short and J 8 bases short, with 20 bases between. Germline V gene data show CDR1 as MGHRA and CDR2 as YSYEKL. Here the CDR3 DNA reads TGCGCCAGCAGCCGGGCCCCCCAAGAGGAGGAAGGCTACACCTTC. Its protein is CASSRAPQEEEGYTF.

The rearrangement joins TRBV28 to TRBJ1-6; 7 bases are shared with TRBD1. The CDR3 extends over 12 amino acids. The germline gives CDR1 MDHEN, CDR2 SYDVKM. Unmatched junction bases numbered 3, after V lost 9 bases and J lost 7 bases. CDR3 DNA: TGTGCCAGTAGGACAGGAAATTCACCCCTCCACTTT. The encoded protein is CASRTGNSPLHF.

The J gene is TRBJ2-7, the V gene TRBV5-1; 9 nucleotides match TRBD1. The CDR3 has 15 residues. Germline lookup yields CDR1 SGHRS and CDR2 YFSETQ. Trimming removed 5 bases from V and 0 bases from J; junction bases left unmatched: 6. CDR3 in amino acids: CASSWTGDSSYEQYF. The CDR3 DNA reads TGCGCCAGCAGTTGGACAGGGGACAGCTCCTACGAGCAGTACTTC. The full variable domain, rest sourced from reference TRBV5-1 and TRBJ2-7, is KAGVTQTPRYLIKTRGQQVTLSCSPISGHRSVSWYQQTPGQGLQFLFEYFSETQRNKGNFPGRFSGRQFSNSRSEMNVSTLELGDSALYLCASSWTGDSSYEQYFGPGTRLTVT.

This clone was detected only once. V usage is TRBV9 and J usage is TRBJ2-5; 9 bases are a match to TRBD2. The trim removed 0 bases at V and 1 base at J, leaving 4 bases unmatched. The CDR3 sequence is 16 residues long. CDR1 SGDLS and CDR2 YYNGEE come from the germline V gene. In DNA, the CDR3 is TGTGCCAGCAGCGTAGGTCTAGCGGGGACCCAAGAGACCCAGTACTTC. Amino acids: CASSVGLAGTQETQYF. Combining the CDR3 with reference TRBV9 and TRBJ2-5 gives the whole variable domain DSGVTQTPKHLITATGQRVTLRCSPRSGDLSVYWYQQSLDQGLQFLIQYYNGEERAKGNILERFSAQQFPDLHSELNLSSLELGDSALYFCASSVGLAGTQETQYFGPGTRLLVL.

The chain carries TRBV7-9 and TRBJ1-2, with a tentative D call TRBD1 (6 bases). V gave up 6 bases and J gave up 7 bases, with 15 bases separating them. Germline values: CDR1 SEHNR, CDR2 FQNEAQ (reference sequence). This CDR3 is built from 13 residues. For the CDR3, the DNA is TGTGCCAGCAGTGCGTTGGGGGCGGGTGGCTACACCTTC. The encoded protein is CASSALGAGGYTF.